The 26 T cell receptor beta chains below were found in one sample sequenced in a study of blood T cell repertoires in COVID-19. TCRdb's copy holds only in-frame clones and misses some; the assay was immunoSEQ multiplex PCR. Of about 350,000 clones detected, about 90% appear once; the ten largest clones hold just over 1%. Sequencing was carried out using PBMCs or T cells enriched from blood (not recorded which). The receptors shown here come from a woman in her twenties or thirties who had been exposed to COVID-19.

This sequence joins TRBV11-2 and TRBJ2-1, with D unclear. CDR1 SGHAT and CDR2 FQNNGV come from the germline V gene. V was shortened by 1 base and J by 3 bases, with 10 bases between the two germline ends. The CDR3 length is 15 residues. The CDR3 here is CASSLGASFYNEQFF. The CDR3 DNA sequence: TGTGCCAGCAGCTTAGGGGCCTCGTTCTACAATGAGCAGTTCTTC.

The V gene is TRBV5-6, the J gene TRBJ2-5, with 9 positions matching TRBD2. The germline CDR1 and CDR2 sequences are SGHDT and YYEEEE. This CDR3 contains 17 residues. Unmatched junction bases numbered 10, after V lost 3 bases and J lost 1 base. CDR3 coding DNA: TGTGCCAGCAGCTCCTACAGTGCGGGAGGGTTCCAAGAGACCCAGTACTTC. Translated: CASSSYSAGGFQETQYF.

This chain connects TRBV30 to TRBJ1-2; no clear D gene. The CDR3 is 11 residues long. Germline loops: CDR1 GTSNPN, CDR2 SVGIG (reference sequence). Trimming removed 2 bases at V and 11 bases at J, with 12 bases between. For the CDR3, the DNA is TGTGCCTGGAGTCCCTCGGAGAGTTACACCTTC. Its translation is CAWSPSESYTF. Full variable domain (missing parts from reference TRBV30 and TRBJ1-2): SQTIHQWPATLVQPVGSPLSLECTVEGTSNPNLYWYRQAAGRGLQLLFYSVGIGQISSEVPQNLSASRPQDRQFILSSKKLLLSDSGFYLCAWSPSESYTFGSGTRLTVV.

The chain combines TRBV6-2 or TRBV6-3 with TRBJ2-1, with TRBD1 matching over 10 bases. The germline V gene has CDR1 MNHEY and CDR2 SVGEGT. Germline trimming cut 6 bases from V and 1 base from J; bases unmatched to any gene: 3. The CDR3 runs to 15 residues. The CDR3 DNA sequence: TGTGCCAGCAGCCGACAGGGGGCGTCCTACAATGAGCAGTTCTTC. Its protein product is CASSRQGASYNEQFF.

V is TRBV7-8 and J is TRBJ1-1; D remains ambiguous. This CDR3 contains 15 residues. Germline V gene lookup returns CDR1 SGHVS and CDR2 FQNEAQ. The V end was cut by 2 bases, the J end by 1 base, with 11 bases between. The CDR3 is CASSLNWGANTEAFF. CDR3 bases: TGTGCCAGCAGCTTAAACTGGGGAGCGAACACTGAAGCTTTCTTT.

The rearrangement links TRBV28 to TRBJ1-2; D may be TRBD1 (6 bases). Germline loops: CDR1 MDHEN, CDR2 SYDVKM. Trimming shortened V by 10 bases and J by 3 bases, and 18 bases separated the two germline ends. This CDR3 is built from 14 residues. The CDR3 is CATRRAGVDYGYTF. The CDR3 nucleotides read TGTGCCACCAGACGGGCAGGGGTGGACTATGGCTACACCTTC.

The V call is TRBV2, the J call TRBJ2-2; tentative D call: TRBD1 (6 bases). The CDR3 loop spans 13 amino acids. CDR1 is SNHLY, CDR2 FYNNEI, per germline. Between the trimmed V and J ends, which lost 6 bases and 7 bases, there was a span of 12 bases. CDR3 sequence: CASSQGRVGELFF. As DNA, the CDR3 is TGTGCCAGCAGCCAGGGGCGTGTCGGGGAGCTGTTTTTT. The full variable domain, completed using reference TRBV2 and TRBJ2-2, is EPEVTQTPSHQVTQMGQEVILRCVPISNHLYFYWYRQILGQKVEFLVSFYNNEISEKSEIFDDQFSVERPDGSNFTLKIRSTKLEDSAMYFCASSQGRVGELFFGEGSRLTVL.

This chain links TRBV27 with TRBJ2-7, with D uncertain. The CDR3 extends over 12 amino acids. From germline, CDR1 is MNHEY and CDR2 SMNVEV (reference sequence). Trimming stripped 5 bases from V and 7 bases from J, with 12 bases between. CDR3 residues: CASSDPFGEQYF. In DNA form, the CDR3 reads TGTGCCAGCAGTGATCCGTTCGGGGAGCAGTACTTC.

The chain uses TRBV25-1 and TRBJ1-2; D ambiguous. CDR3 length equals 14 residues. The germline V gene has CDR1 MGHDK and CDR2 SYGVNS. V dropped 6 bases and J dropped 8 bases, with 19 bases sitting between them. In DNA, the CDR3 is TGTGCCAGCAGCCTAGGCCCCCCCAGAGGCGGCTACACCTTC. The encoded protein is CASSLGPPRGGYTF.

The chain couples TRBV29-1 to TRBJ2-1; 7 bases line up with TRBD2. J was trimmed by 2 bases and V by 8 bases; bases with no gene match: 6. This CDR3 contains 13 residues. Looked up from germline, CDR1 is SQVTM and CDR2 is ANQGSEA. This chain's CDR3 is CSLSGTTYNEQFF. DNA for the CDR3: TGCAGCTTGAGCGGGACTACCTACAATGAGCAGTTCTTC.

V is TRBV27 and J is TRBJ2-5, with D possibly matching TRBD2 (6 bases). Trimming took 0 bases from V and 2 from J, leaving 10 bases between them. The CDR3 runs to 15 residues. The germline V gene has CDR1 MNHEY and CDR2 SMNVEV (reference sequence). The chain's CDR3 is CASSLSGTWQETQYF. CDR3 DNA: TGTGCCAGCAGTTTATCGGGGACTTGGCAAGAGACCCAGTACTTC.

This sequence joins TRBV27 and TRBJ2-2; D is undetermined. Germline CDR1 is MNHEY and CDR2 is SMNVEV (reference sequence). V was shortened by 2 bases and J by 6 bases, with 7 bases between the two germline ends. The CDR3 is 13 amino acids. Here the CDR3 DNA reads TGTGCCAGCAGTTTACGGCGGCCCGGGGAGCTGTTTTTT. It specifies CASSLRRPGELFF.

CDR3 sequence: CASSPFLQGSEQFF. The CDR3 nucleotides read TGTGCCAGCAGCCCGTTTCTACAGGGCAGTGAGCAGTTCTTC. The rearrangement uses TRBV7-2 and TRBJ2-1, with D tentatively TRBD1 (6 bases). The CDR3 extends over 14 amino acids. With 5 bases removed from V and 9 bases from J, the gap between germline ends came to 17 bases. From germline, CDR1 is SGHTA and CDR2 FQGNSA. Using reference TRBV7-2 and TRBJ2-1 for the parts outside the CDR3, the full variable domain is GAGVSQSPSNKVTEKGKDVELRCDPISGHTALYWYRQSLGQGLEFLIYFQGNSAPDKSGLPSDRFSAERTGGSVSTLTIQRTQQEDSAVYLCASSPFLQGSEQFFGPGTRLTVL.

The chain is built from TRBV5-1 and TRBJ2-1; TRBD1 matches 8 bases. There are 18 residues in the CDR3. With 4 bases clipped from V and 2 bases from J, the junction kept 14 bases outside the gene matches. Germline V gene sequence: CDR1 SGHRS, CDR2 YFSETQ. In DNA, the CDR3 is TGCGCCAGCAGCCTCCCTGTATCCGGGACAGGACCCTACAATGAGCAGTTCTTC. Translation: CASSLPVSGTGPYNEQFF.

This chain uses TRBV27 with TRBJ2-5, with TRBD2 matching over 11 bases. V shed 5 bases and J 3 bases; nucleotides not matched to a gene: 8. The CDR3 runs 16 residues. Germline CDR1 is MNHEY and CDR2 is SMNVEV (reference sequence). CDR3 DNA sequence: TGTGCCAGCAGTCCGCAACTAGCGGGAGATAAAGAGACCCAGTACTTC. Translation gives CASSPQLAGDKETQYF.

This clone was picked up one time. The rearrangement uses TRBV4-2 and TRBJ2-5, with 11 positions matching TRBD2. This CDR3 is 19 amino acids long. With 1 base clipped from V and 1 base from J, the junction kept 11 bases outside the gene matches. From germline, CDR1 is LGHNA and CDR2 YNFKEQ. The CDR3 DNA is TGTGCCAGCAGCCAAGGTGGCGGGACTAGCGGATGGGTCCAAGAGACCCAGTACTTC. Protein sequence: CASSQGGGTSGWVQETQYF.

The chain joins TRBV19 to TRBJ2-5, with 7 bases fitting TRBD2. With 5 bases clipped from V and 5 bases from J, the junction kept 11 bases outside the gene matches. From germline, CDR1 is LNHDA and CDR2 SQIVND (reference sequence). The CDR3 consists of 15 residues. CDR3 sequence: CASSRAGVARETQYF. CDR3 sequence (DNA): TGTGCCAGTAGTCGGGCGGGAGTAGCCCGTGAGACCCAGTACTTC.

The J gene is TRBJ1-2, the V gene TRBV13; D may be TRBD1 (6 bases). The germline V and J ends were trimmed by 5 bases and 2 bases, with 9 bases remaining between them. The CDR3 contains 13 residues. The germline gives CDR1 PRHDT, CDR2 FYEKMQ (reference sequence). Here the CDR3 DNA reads TGTGCCAGCAGCCCACAGGGCAACTATGGCTACACCTTC. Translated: CASSPQGNYGYTF. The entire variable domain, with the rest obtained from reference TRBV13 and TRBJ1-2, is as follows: AAGVIQSPRHLIKEKRETATLKCYPIPRHDTVYWYQQGPGQDPQFLISFYEKMQSDKGSIPDRFSAQQFSDYHSELNMSSLELGDSALYFCASSPQGNYGYTFGSGTRLTVV.

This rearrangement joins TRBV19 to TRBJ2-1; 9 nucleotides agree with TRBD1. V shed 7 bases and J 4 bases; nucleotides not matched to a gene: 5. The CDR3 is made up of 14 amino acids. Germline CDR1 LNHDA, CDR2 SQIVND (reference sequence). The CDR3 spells CASMGQGYYNEQFF. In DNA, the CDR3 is TGTGCCAGTATGGGACAGGGTTATTACAATGAGCAGTTCTTC.

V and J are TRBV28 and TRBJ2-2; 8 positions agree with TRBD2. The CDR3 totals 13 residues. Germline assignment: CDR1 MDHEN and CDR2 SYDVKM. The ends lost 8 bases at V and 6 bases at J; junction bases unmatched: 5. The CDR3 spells CASGGRWSGELFF. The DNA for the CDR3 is TGTGCCAGCGGCGGGAGGTGGTCCGGGGAGCTGTTTTTT. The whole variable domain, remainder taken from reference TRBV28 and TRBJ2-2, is DVKVTQSSRYLVKRTGEKVFLECVQDMDHENMFWYRQDPGLGLRLIYFSYDVKMKEKGDIPEGYSVSREKKERFSLILESASTNQTSMYLCASGGRWSGELFFGEGSRLTVL.

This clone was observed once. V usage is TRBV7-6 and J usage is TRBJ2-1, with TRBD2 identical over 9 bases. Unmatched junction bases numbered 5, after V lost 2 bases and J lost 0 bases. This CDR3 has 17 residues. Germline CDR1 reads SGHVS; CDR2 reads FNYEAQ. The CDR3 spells CASSLSSGRTSYNEQFF. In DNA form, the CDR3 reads TGTGCCAGCAGCTTATCCAGCGGGAGGACCTCCTACAATGAGCAGTTCTTC.

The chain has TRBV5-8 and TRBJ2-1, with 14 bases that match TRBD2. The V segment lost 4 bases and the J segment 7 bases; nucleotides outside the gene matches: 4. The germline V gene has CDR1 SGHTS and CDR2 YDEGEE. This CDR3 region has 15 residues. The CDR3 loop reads CASSGGLAGGNEQFF. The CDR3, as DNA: TGTGCCAGCAGCGGCGGACTAGCGGGAGGTAATGAGCAGTTCTTC.

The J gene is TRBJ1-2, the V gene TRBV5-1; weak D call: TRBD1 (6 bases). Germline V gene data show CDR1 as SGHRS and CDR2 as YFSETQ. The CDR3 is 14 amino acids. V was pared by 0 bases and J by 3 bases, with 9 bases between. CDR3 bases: TGCGCCAGCAGCTTGGCGGGGGGCGACTATGGCTACACCTTC. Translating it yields CASSLAGGDYGYTF.

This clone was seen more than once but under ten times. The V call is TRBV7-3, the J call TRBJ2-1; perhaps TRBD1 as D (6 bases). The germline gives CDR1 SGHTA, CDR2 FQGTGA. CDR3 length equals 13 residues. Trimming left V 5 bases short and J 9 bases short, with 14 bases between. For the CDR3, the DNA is TGTGCCAGCAGCATACCAGGGGCGGGTGAGCAGTTCTTC. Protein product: CASSIPGAGEQFF.

The CDR3 sequence: CASSHNGGREKLFF. Written as DNA, the CDR3 is TGTGCCAGCTCACATAACGGGGGTAGAGAAAAACTGTTTTTT. V is TRBV18 and J is TRBJ1-4; tentatively, D is TRBD1 (5 bases). Germline CDR1 and CDR2: KGHSH and LQKENI. The CDR3 runs to 14 residues. V was trimmed by 4 bases and J by 8 bases, leaving 14 bases between them.

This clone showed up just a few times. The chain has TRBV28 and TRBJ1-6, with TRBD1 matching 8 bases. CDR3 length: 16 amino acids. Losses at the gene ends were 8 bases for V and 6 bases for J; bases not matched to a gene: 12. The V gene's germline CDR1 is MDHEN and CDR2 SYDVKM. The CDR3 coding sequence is TGTGCCAGCCCCCCTGGCCAGGGGGCGCCTAATTCACCCCTCCACTTT. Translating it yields CASPPGQGAPNSPLHF.